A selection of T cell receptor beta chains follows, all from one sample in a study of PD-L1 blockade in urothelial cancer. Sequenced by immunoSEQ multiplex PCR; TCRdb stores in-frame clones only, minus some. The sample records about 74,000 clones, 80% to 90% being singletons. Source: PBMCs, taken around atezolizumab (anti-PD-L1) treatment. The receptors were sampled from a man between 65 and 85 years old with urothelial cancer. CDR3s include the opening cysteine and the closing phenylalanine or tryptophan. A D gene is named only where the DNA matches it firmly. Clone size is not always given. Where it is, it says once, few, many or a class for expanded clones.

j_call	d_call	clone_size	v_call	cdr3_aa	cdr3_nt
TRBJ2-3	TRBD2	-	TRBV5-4	CASSPSSGTDTQYF	TGTGCCAGCAGCCCCTCTAGCGGGACAGATACGCAGTATTTT
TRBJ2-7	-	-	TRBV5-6	CASSLGGDSYEQYF	TGTGCCAGCAGCTTAGGGGGGGACTCCTACGAGCAGTACTTC
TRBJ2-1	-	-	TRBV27	CASSFRQGLGNEQFF	TGTGCCAGCAGTTTTCGGCAGGGCCTCGGGAATGAGCAGTTCTTC
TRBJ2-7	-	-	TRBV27	CASSPTTLASEQYF	TGTGCCAGCAGTCCGACTACGCTCGCGTCCGAGCAGTACTTC
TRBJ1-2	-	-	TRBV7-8	CASSPGSNYGYTF	TGTGCCAGCAGCCCGGGGTCTAACTATGGCTACACCTTC
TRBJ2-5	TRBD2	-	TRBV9	CASSVSASGVRETQYF	TGTGCCAGCAGCGTATCGGCTAGCGGGGTGAGGGAGACCCAGTACTTC
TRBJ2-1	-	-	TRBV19	CASSSRGNEQFF	TGTGCCAGTAGTTCGCGGGGCAATGAGCAGTTCTTC
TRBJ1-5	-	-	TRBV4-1	CASSQDGAGNQPQHF	TGCGCCAGCAGCCAAGATGGGGCAGGGAATCAGCCCCAGCATTTT
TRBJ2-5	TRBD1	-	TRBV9	CASSVGQGLQETQYF	TGTGCCAGCAGCGTAGGACAGGGCCTACAAGAGACCCAGTACTTC
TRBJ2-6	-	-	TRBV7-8	CASSPRRADPYRSGANVLTF	TGTGCCAGCAGCCCCCGACGGGCGGACCCATACAGGTCTGGGGCCAACGTCCTGACTTTC
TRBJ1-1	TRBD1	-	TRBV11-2	CASSFLRTGRHQNTEAFF	TGTGCCAGCAGCTTCCTAAGGACAGGCCGTCACCAGAACACTGAAGCTTTCTTT
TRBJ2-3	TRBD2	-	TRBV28	CASSISSGDTDTQYF	TGTGCCAGCAGCATTTCTAGCGGGGACACAGATACGCAGTATTTT
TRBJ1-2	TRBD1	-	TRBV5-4	CASSLGQGVYGYTF	TGTGCCAGCAGCTTGGGGCAGGGGGTCTATGGCTACACCTTC
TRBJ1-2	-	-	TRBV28	CASTPPGNYGYTF	TGTGCCAGCACCCCTCCAGGGAACTATGGCTACACCTTC
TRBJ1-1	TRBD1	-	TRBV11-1	CASSPNAGTANTEAFF	TGTGCCAGCAGCCCAAACGCCGGGACAGCGAACACTGAAGCTTTCTTT
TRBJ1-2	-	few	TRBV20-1	CSARTVDGYTF	TGCAGTGCTAGAACGGTCGATGGCTACACCTTC
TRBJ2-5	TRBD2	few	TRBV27	CASSPQLAGGQETQYF	TGTGCCAGCAGTCCGCAGCTAGCGGGAGGGCAAGAGACCCAGTACTTC
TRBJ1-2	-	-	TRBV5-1	CASRRERGTMGYTF	TGCGCCAGCAGACGGGAAAGGGGGACCATGGGCTACACCTTC
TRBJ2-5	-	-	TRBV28	CASRDATPRWETQYF	TGTGCCAGTAGAGATGCGACTCCCCGGTGGGAGACCCAGTACTTC
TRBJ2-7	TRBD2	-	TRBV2	CASSLVAGAYEQYF	TGTGCCAGCTCCCTTGTGGCGGGAGCCTACGAGCAGTACTTC
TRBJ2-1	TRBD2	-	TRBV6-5	CASSYSAGGGPNEQFF	TGTGCCAGCAGTTACTCGGCGGGGGGGGGTCCCAATGAGCAGTTCTTC
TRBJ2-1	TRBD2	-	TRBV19	CASSHLTSGNNEQFF	TGTGCCAGTAGTCACCTGACTAGCGGCAACAATGAGCAGTTCTTC
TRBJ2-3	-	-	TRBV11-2	CASSLDAGTHLTNTQYF	TGTGCCAGCAGCTTAGATGCCGGGACTCACCTAACCAATACGCAGTATTTT
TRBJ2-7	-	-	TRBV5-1	CASSLDGQTRDEQYF	TGCGCCAGCAGCTTGGACGGCCAGACCAGGGACGAGCAGTACTTC
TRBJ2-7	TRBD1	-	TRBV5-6	CASSLGTGAYEQYF	TGTGCCAGCAGCTTGGGGACAGGTGCCTACGAGCAGTACTTC
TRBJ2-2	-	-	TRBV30	CAWTEAATGELFF	TGTGCCTGGACTGAGGCGGCCACCGGGGAGCTGTTTTTT
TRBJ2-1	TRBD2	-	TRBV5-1	CASSSGLDRPYNEQFF	TGCGCCAGCAGCAGCGGACTAGATCGCCCCTACAATGAGCAGTTCTTC
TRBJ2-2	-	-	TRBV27	CASRSGNTGELFF	TGTGCCAGCAGGAGCGGAAACACCGGGGAGCTGTTTTTT
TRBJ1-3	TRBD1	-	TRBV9	CASSVQTGTGDLSGNTIYF	TGTGCCAGCAGCGTACAAACCGGGACAGGGGACCTCTCTGGAAACACCATATATTTT
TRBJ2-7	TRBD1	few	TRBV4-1	CASSPLTGIHEQYF	TGCGCCAGCAGCCCACTGACAGGGATCCACGAGCAGTACTTC
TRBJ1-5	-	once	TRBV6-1	CASSEARWGLGGQPQHF	TGTGCCAGCAGTGAAGCGAGGTGGGGACTTGGGGGTCAGCCCCAGCATTTT
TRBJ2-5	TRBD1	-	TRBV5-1	CASSDTGGAGTQYF	TGCGCCAGCAGCGATACAGGGGGCGCCGGGACCCAGTACTTC
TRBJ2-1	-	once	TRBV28	CASSLLYPNEQFF	TGTGCCAGCAGTTTACTCTACCCTAATGAGCAGTTCTTC
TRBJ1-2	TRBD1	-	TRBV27	CASSFRTGVYGYTF	TGTGCCAGCAGTTTTCGAACAGGGGTCTATGGCTACACCTTC
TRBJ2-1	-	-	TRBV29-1	CSVSTRSSEQFF	TGCAGCGTCTCTACTAGGAGTAGTGAGCAGTTCTTC
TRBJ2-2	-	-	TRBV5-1	CASSFRSVAGELFF	TGCGCCAGCAGCTTTCGGAGCGTAGCCGGGGAGCTGTTTTTT
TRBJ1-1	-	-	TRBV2	CASEEGIDTEAFF	TGTGCCAGCGAGGAGGGGATAGACACTGAAGCTTTCTTT
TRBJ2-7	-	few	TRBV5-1	CASSTGLPSYEQYF	TGCGCCAGCAGCACGGGACTTCCTTCCTACGAGCAGTACTTC
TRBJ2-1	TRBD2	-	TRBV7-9	CASSLVISGLAGRNEQFF	TGTGCCAGCAGCTTAGTAATTTCGGGACTAGCGGGAAGGAATGAGCAGTTCTTC
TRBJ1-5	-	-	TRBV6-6	CASNPTGYSNQPQHF	TGTGCCAGCAATCCCACGGGTTATAGCAATCAGCCCCAGCATTTT
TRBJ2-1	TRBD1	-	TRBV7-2	CASSLGSGTGYNEQFF	TGTGCCAGCAGCTTGGGGTCCGGGACAGGGTACAATGAGCAGTTCTTC
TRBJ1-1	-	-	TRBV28	CASSGINPPGAFF	TGTGCCAGCAGTGGCATAAATCCCCCAGGAGCTTTCTTT
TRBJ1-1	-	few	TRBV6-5	CASLGEGYTEAFF	TGTGCCAGCTTGGGAGAGGGCTACACTGAAGCTTTCTTT
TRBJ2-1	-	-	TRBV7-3	CASSSRVGEQFF	TGTGCCAGCAGCTCCAGGGTCGGTGAGCAGTTCTTC
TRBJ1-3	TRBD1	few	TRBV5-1	CASSMTGDGNTIYF	TGCGCCAGCAGCATGACAGGGGATGGAAACACCATATATTTT
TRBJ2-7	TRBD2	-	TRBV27	CASTSLASGSNEQYF	TGTGCCAGCACCTCCCTAGCTAGCGGGAGTAACGAGCAGTACTTC
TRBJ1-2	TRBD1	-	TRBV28	CASSPDRGRHYGYTF	TGTGCCAGCAGTCCTGACAGGGGGCGACACTATGGCTACACCTTC
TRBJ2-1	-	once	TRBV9	CASSVGLAGEQFF	TGTGCCAGCAGCGTAGGGCTAGCAGGTGAGCAGTTCTTC
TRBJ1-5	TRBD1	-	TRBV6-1	CASTGGQGVQPQHF	TGTGCCAGCACAGGGGGGCAGGGGGTACAGCCCCAGCATTTT
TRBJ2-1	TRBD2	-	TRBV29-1	CSVNSGGEQFF	TGCAGCGTGAATAGCGGGGGGGAGCAGTTCTTC
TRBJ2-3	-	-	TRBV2	CASSGLSGPSTDTQYF	TGTGCCAGCAGCGGACTTAGCGGCCCTAGCACAGATACGCAGTATTTT
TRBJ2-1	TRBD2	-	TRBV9	CASTYGGSNNNEQFF	TGTGCCAGCACCTACGGCGGGAGTAATAACAATGAGCAGTTCTTC
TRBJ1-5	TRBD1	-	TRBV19	CASSISGTGNQPQHF	TGTGCCAGTAGTATCAGTGGGACAGGTAATCAGCCCCAGCATTTT